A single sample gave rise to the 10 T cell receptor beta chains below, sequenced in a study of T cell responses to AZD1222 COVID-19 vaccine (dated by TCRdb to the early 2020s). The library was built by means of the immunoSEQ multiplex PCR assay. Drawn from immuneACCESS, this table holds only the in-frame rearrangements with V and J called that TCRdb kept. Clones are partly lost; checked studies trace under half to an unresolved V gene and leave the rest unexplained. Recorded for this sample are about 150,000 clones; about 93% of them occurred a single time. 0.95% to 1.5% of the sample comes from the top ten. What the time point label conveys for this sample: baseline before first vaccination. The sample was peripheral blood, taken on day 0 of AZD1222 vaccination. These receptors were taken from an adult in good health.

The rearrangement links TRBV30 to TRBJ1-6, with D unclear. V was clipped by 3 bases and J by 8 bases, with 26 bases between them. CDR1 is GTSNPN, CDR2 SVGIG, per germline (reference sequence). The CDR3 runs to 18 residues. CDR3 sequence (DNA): TGTGCCTGGAGATTGGATCTAAGCCGGGAATTCCTCCATTCACCCCTCCACTTT. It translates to CAWRLDLSREFLHSPLHF.

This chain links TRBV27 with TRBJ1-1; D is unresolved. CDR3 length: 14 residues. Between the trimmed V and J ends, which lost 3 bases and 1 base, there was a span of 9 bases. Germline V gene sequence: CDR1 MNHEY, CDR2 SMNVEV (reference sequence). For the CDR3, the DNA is TGTGCCAGCAGTTTTGTAGGCCCGAACACTGAAGCTTTCTTT. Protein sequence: CASSFVGPNTEAFF.

The CDR3: CASSETRLNTEAFF. The CDR3 nucleotides read TGTGCCAGCAGTGAGACTCGGCTGAACACTGAAGCTTTCTTT. The chain joins TRBV2 to TRBJ1-1; D uncertain. The CDR3 runs 14 residues. Germline CDR1 and CDR2: SNHLY and FYNNEI. V dropped 3 bases and J dropped 0 bases, with 8 bases sitting between them. Full variable domain (remainder filled in from reference TRBV2 and TRBJ1-1): EPEVTQTPSHQVTQMGQEVILRCVPISNHLYFYWYRQILGQKVEFLVSFYNNEISEKSEIFDDQFSVERPDGSNFTLKIRSTKLEDSAMYFCASSETRLNTEAFFGQGTRLTVV.

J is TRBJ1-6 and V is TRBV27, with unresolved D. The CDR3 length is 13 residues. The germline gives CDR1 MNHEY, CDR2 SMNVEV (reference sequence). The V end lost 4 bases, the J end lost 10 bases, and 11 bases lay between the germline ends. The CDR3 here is CASSSGRRSPLHF. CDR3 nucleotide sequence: TGTGCCAGCAGTTCTGGGCGGCGCTCACCCCTCCACTTT.

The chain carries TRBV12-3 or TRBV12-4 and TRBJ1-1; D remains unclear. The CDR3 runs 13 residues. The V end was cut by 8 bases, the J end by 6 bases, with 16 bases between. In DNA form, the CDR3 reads TGTGCCAGCCGCACGTCCAGAATCGCTGAAGCTTTCTTT. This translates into CASRTSRIAEAFF.

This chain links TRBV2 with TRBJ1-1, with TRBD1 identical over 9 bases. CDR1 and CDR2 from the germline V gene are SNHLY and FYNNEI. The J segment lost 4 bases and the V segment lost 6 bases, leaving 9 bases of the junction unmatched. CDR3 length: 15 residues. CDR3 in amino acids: CASRETQGAPTEAFF. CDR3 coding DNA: TGTGCCAGCAGGGAGACACAGGGGGCCCCCACTGAAGCTTTCTTT.

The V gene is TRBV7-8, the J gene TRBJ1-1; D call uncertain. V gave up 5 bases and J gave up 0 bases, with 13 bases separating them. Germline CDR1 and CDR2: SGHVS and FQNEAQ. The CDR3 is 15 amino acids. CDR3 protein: CASSPYGRMNTEAFF. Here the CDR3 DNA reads TGTGCCAGCAGCCCCTACGGGCGGATGAACACTGAAGCTTTCTTT.

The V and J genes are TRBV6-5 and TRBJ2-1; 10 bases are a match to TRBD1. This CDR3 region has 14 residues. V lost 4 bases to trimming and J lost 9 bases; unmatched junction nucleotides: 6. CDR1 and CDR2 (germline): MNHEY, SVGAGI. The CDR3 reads CASSSGTGVGEQFF. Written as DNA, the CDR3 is TGTGCCAGCAGTTCGGGGACAGGGGTTGGTGAGCAGTTCTTC.

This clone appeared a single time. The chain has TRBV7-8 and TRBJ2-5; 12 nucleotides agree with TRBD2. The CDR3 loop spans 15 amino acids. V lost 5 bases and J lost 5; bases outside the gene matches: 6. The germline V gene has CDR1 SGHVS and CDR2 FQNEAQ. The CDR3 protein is CASSTRLAGVETQYF. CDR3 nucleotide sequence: TGTGCCAGCAGCACAAGACTAGCGGGGGTTGAGACCCAGTACTTC.

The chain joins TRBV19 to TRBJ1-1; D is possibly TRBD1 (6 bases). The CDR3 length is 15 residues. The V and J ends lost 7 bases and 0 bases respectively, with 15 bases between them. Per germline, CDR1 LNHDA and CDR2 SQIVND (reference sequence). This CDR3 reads CASTRDTIMNTEAFF. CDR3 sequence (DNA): TGTGCCAGTACCCGGGACACCATAATGAACACTGAAGCTTTCTTT.